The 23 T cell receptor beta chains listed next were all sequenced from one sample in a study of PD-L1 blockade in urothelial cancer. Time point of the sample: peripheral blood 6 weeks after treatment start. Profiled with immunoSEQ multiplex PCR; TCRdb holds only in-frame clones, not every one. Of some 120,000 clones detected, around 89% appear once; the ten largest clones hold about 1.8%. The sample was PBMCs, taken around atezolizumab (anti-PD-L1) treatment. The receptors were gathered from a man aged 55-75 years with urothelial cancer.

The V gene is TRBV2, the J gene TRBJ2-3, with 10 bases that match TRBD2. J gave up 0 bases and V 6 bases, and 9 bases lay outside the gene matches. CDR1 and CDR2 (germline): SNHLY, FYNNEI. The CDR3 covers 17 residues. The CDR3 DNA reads TGTGCCAGCAGCCGCGGACTAGCGGCTACCAGCACAGATACGCAGTATTTT. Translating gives CASSRGLAATSTDTQYF.

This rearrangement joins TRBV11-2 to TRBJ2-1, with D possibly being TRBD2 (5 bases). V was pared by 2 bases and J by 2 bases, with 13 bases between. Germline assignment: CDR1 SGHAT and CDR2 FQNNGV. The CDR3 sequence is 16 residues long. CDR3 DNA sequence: TGTGCCAGCAGCTTATATATGGGGAGCGCCTACAATGAGCAGTTCTTC. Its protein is CASSLYMGSAYNEQFF.

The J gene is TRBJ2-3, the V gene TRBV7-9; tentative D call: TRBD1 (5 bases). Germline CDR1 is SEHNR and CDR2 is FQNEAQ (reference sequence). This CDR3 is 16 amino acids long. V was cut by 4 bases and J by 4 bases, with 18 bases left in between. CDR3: CASSSTGRGWADTQYF. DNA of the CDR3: TGTGCCAGCAGCTCCACCGGAAGGGGTTGGGCAGATACGCAGTATTTT.

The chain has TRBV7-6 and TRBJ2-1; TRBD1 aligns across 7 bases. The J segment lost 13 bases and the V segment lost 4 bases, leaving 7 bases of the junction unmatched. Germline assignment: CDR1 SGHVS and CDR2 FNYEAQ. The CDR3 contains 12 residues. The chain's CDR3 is CASSSGQALQFF. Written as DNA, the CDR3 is TGTGCCAGCAGCTCAGGACAGGCCCTACAGTTCTTC.

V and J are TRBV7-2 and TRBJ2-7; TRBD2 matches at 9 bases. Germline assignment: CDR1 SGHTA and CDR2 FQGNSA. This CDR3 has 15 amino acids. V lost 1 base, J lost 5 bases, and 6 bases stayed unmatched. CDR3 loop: CASSLGRTSVHEQYF. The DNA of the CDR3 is TGTGCCAGCAGCTTAGGTCGGACTAGCGTGCACGAGCAGTACTTC.

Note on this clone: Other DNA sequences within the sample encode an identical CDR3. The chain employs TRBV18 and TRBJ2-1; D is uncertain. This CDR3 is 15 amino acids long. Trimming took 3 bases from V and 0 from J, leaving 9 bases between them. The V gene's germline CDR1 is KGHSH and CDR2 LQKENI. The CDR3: CASSPGRSSYNEQFF. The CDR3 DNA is TGTGCCAGCTCACCCGGTAGGAGCTCCTACAATGAGCAGTTCTTC.

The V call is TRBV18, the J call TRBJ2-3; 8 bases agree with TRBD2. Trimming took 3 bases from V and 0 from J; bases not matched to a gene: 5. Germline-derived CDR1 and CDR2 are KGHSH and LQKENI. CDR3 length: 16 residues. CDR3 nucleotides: TGTGCCAGCTCACCCAGTTTAGCGGGAAGCACAGATACGCAGTATTTT. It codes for CASSPSLAGSTDTQYF.

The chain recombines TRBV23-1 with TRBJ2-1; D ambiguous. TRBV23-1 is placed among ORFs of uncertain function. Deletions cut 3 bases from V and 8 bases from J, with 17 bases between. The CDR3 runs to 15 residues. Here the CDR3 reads CASSQGPGCLDEQFF. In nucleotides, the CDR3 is TGCGCCAGCAGTCAGGGTCCCGGGTGTCTCGATGAGCAGTTCTTC.

CDR3: CASSFIDRGDYEQYF. The DNA of the CDR3 is TGTGCCAGCAGCTTCATTGACAGGGGAGACTACGAGCAGTACTTC. The chain uses TRBV5-6 and TRBJ2-7; 8 bases are a match to TRBD1. V was clipped by 2 bases and J by 3 bases; unmatched bases: 7. The germline CDR1 and CDR2 sequences are SGHDT and YYEEEE. The CDR3 covers 15 residues. The complete variable domain, with remaining parts taken from reference TRBV5-6 and TRBJ2-7, reads DAGVTQSPTHLIKTRGQQVTLRCSPKSGHDTVSWYQQALGQGPQFIFQYYEEEERQRGNFPDRFSGHQFPNYSSELNVNALLLGDSALYLCASSFIDRGDYEQYFGPGTRLTVT.

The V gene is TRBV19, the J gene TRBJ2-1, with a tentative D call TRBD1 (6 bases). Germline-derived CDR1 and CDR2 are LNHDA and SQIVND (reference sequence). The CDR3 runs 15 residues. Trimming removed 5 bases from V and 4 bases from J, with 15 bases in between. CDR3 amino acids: CASSLTGTNYNEQFF. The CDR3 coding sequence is TGTGCCAGTAGTCTAACCGGGACAAATTACAATGAGCAGTTCTTC.

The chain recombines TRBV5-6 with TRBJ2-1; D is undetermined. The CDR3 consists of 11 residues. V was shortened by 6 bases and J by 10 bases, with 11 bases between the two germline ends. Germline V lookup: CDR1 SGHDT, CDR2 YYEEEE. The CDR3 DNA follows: TGTGCCAGCACCCGTTCTATGGAGCAGTTCTTC. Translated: CASTRSMEQFF.

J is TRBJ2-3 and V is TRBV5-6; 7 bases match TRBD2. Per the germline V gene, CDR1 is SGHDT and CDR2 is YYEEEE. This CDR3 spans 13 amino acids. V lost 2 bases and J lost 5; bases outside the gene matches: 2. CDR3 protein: CASSFGGGDTQYF. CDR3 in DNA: TGTGCCAGCAGCTTTGGCGGGGGAGATACGCAGTATTTT.

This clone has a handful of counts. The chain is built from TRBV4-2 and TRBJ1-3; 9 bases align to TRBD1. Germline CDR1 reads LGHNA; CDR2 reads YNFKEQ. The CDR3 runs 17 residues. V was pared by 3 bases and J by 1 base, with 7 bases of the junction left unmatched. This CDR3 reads CASSHDEQGASGNTIYF. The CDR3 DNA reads TGTGCCAGCAGCCATGACGAACAGGGGGCTTCTGGAAACACCATATATTTT.

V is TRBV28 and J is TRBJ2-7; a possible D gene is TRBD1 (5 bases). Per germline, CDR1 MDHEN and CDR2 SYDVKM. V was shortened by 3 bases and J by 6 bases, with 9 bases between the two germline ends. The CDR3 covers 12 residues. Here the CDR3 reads CASSLDTIEQYF. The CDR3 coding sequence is TGTGCCAGCAGTTTGGACACAATCGAGCAGTACTTC.

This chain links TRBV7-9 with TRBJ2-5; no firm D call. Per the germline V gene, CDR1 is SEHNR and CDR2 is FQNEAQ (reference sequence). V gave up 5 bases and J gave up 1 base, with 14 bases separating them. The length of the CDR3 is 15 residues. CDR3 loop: CASSPGGAVQETQYF. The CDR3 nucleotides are TGTGCCAGCAGCCCCGGTGGAGCCGTCCAAGAGACCCAGTACTTC.

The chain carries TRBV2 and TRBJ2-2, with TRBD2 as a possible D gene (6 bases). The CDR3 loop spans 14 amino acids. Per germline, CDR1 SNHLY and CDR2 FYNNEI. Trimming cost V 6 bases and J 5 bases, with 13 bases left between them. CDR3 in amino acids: CASSEPGGTGELFF. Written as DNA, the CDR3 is TGTGCCAGCAGCGAACCCGGAGGGACCGGGGAGCTGTTTTTT. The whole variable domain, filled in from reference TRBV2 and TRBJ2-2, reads EPEVTQTPSHQVTQMGQEVILRCVPISNHLYFYWYRQILGQKVEFLVSFYNNEISEKSEIFDDQFSVERPDGSNFTLKIRSTKLEDSAMYFCASSEPGGTGELFFGEGSRLTVL.

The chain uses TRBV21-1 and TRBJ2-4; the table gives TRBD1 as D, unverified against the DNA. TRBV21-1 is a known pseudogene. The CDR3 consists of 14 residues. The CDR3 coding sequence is TGTGCCAGCAGCTCACAGATAACCAAAAACATTCAGTACTTC. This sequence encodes CASSSQITKNIQYF.

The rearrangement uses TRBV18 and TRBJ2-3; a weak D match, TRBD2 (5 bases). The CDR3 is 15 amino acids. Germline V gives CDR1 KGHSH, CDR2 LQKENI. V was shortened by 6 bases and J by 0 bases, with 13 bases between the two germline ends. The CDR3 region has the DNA TGTGCCAGCTCCGAGAGGGTAATTAGCACAGATACGCAGTATTTT. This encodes CASSERVISTDTQYF.

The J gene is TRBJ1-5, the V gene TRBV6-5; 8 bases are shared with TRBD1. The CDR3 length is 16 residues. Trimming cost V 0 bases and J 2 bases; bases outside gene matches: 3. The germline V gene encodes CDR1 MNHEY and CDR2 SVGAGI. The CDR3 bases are TGTGCCAGCAGTTACTCGACAGGGGCCGGCAATCAGCCCCAGCATTTT. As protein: CASSYSTGAGNQPQHF.

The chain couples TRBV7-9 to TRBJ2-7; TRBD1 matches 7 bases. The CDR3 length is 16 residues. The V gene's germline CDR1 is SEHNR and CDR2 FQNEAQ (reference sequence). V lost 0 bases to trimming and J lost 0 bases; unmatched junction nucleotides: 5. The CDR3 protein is CASSLALGDSSYEQYF. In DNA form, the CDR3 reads TGTGCCAGCAGCTTAGCGTTGGGGGACAGCTCCTACGAGCAGTACTTC.

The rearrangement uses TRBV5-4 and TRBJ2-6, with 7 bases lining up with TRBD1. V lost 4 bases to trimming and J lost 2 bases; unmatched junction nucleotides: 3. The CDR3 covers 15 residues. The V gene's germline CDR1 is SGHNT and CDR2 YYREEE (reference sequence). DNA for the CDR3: TGTGCCAGCAGCCATACAGGGGCTGGGGCCAACGTCCTGACTTTC. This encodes CASSHTGAGANVLTF.

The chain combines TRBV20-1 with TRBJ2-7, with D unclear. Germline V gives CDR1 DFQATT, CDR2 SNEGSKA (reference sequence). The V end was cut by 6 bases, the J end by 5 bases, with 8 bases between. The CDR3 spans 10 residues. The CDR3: CSAGSNEQYF. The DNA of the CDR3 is TGCAGTGCGGGTAGCAACGAGCAGTACTTC.

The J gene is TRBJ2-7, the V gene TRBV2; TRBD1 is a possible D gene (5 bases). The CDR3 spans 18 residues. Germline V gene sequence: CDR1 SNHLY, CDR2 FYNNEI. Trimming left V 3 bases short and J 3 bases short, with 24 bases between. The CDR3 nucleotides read TGTGCCAGCAGTGAGGGTGGGCGGCAGGGTATATTAAACTACGAGCAGTACTTC. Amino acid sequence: CASSEGGRQGILNYEQYF.